This TCR beta chain is from a study of neurological immune-mediated disorders. Whole-study findings and limits: Private repertoires in all groups were suggested by the absence of shared CDR3 amino acid sequences among expanded clones across subjects.

TCRdb ran MiXCR on the 5' RACE reads and lists one entry per CDR3 protein. The sample shows about 38,000 distinct CDR3 sequences, 11% of them seen only once. This clonotype was observed many times. Its specificity is unknown. The CDR3 is 14 residues long. V was pared by 0 bases and J by 4 bases, with 11 bases between. The germline gives CDR1 SQVTM, CDR2 ANQGSEA. As for time point: technical triplicate 1. The sequencing input was PBMCs. The receptor was isolated from a man in his sixties with HTLV-1-associated myelopathy (HAM/TSP). The chain joins TRBV29-1 to TRBJ2-3; D gene uncertain. DNA for the CDR3: TGCAGCGTTGAAGAAAGAGCACCTTCAGATACGCAGTATTTT. Translated, it gives CSVEERAPSDTQYF.